This T cell receptor (beta chain) stems from a study of CD8+ T cells in alopecia areata. Study results and limitations: Scalp sequencing also captures normal skin's resident alphabeta T cells. Scalp clonality dropped significantly under tofacitinib, as did expanded CD8+ top-100 clones.

Specified treatment: oral pan-JAK inhibitor, 5-10 mg twice daily. T lymphocytes (CD4+ and CD8+) were sorted from PBMCs. As to this clone: The antigen is not known.

The CDR3 contains 14 residues. Germline V gene sequence: CDR1 SGHDN, CDR2 FVKESK. Losses at the gene ends were 2 bases for V and 10 bases for J; bases not matched to a gene: 10. Sequencing used cDNA as its template, made by extracting RNA and reverse transcribing it. Using immunoSEQ multiplex PCR, the repertoire was profiled, and TCRdb retains in-frame clones only, with some absent. Of 130,000 or so clones listed, about 88% are singletons. The V gene is TRBV14, the J gene TRBJ2-7, with 8 bases aligning to TRBD1. The TCR originated in a human donor with alopecia areata. This sample comprised CD8+ T cells sorted from blood, obtained at week 4, from a patient treated with tofacitinib. CDR3: CASSQKPGQATQYF. The CDR3 DNA reads as TGTGCCAGCAGCCAAAAGCCGGGACAGGCAACCCAGTACTTC.